The 14 T cell receptor beta chains reported below all come from one sample, sequenced in a study of blood T cell repertoires in COVID-19. The method was immunoSEQ multiplex PCR; TCRdb's version includes in-frame clones alone and lacks a portion of them. The table lists about 170,000 clones, approximately 79% of them singletons. The sample was peripheral blood. The source is a woman aged 80 or older with acute or convalescent COVID-19.

The gene calls are TRBV5-1 and TRBJ2-1, with D possibly TRBD2 on 6 matching bases. The CDR3 runs 15 residues. Germline CDR1 reads SGHRS; CDR2 reads YFSETQ. Trimming removed 3 bases from V and 5 bases from J, with 15 bases in between. CDR3 coding DNA: TGCGCCAGCAGCTCAAACGCGGGGTCAAACAATGAGCAGTTCTTC. It yields the protein CASSSNAGSNNEQFF.

The chain carries TRBV2 and TRBJ1-3; TRBD1 matches 8 bases. Trimming cost V 4 bases and J 2 bases; bases outside gene matches: 7. The V gene's germline CDR1 is SNHLY and CDR2 FYNNEI. The CDR3 spans 16 residues. Here the CDR3 reads CASSGQGASTGNTIYF. The DNA of the CDR3 is TGTGCCAGCAGTGGGCAGGGGGCTTCGACTGGAAACACCATATATTTT. The variable domain in full, completed from reference TRBV2 and TRBJ1-3, reads EPEVTQTPSHQVTQMGQEVILRCVPISNHLYFYWYRQILGQKVEFLVSFYNNEISEKSEIFDDQFSVERPDGSNFTLKIRSTKLEDSAMYFCASSGQGASTGNTIYFGEGSWLTVV.

This clone was detected a few times. The gene calls are TRBV5-1 and TRBJ2-2; D is unresolved. The CDR3 is 14 amino acids. Trimming left V 0 bases short and J 1 base short, with 4 bases between. The V gene's germline CDR1 is SGHRS and CDR2 YFSETQ. CDR3 in amino acids: CASSLGGNTGELFF. The CDR3 nucleotides are TGCGCCAGCAGCTTGGGAGGGAACACCGGGGAGCTGTTTTTT.

J is TRBJ2-7 and V is TRBV28; 8 bases fit TRBD1. Per the germline V gene, CDR1 is MDHEN and CDR2 is SYDVKM. The CDR3 spans 16 residues. Unmatched junction bases numbered 13, after V lost 5 bases and J lost 4 bases. The CDR3 coding sequence is TGTGCCAGCAGTCGTCGGGGCCTTCGGACAGGGTACGAGCAGTACTTC. Protein sequence: CASSRRGLRTGYEQYF.

The chain combines TRBV19 with TRBJ2-1, with D perhaps TRBD1 (6 bases). CDR3 length: 13 residues. Germline-derived CDR1 and CDR2 are LNHDA and SQIVND (reference sequence). The V gene lost 5 bases and the J gene lost 6 bases, with 11 bases spanning the gap. CDR3 sequence reads: CASSSLRGNEQFF. In DNA form, the CDR3 reads TGTGCCAGTAGTTCACTCAGGGGCAATGAGCAGTTCTTC.

This CDR3 is CASRNSGRRYNEQFF. The DNA for the CDR3 is TGTGCCAGCAGAAATAGCGGGAGGAGATACAATGAGCAGTTCTTC. This chain links TRBV6-5 with TRBJ2-1; TRBD2 aligns across 10 bases. Germline CDR1 reads MNHEY; CDR2 reads SVGAGI. The CDR3 length is 15 residues. Trimming cost V 6 bases and J 4 bases; bases outside gene matches: 6.

The chain links TRBV30 to TRBJ2-5, with D perhaps TRBD2 (6 bases). The CDR3 has 14 residues. The germline V and J ends were trimmed by 3 bases and 5 bases, with 16 bases remaining between them. Germline CDR1 is GTSNPN and CDR2 is SVGIG (reference sequence). CDR3 DNA sequence: TGTGCCTGGAGATCCGGGCGGGATGGGGAGACCCAGTACTTC. It yields the protein CAWRSGRDGETQYF. Filled out from reference TRBV30 and TRBJ2-5, the complete variable domain reads SQTIHQWPATLVQPVGSPLSLECTVEGTSNPNLYWYRQAAGRGLQLLFYSVGIGQISSEVPQNLSASRPQDRQFILSSKKLLLSDSGFYLCAWRSGRDGETQYFGPGTRLLVL.

The chain has TRBV27 and TRBJ1-4; 7 positions agree with TRBD1. Germline V lookup: CDR1 MNHEY, CDR2 SMNVEV (reference sequence). The CDR3 length is 15 residues. After removal of 5 bases from V and 2 bases from J, the junction contained 5 bases not matched to a gene. The CDR3 DNA reads TGTGCCAGCAGTCTAGAGGGACAGACTAATGAAAAACTGTTTTTT. Its translation: CASSLEGQTNEKLFF.

This sequence joins TRBV19 and TRBJ2-7; 7 positions match TRBD2. After removal of 9 bases from V and 4 bases from J, the junction contained 12 bases not matched to a gene. Germline V gene sequence: CDR1 LNHDA, CDR2 SQIVND (reference sequence). The CDR3 runs 14 residues. The CDR3 here is CASQPQRGAYEQYF. The CDR3, as DNA: TGTGCCAGCCAACCCCAGCGGGGCGCGTACGAGCAGTACTTC.

This clone was picked up many times. V gene TRBV18 combines with J gene TRBJ2-1; D uncertain. V dropped 3 bases and J dropped 5 bases, with 8 bases sitting between them. The CDR3 consists of 13 residues. Germline CDR1 is KGHSH and CDR2 is LQKENI. CDR3 sequence reads: CASSPSRDNEQFF. The CDR3 nucleotides are TGTGCCAGCTCACCGTCGCGTGACAATGAGCAGTTCTTC.

The rearrangement links TRBV5-1 to TRBJ2-1; 14 bases agree with TRBD2. The germline gives CDR1 SGHRS, CDR2 YFSETQ. This CDR3 region has 17 residues. The V gene end was trimmed by 4 bases and the J gene end by 5 bases; junction bases not matched to a gene: 8. The CDR3 region has the DNA TGCGCCAGCAGCAGAGGACTAGCGGGAGGCAGCCACAATGAGCAGTTCTTC. Translated, it gives CASSRGLAGGSHNEQFF.

The genes are TRBV27 and TRBJ2-1; 9 bases are shared with TRBD1. Trimming removed 4 bases from V and 0 bases from J; junction bases left unmatched: 19. This CDR3 region has 21 residues. From germline, CDR1 is MNHEY and CDR2 SMNVEV (reference sequence). CDR3 bases: TGTGCCAGCAGTTCCCCGTCCGGGACAGGGCGGCGCGGGAGCTCCTACAATGAGCAGTTCTTC. Protein sequence: CASSSPSGTGRRGSSYNEQFF.

V and J are TRBV5-1 and TRBJ2-1; TRBD1 is a possible D gene (6 bases). The CDR3 is 13 residues long. Trimming cost V 5 bases and J 4 bases, with 10 bases left between them. Germline V gives CDR1 SGHRS, CDR2 YFSETQ. CDR3 protein: CASRRTEYNEQFF. DNA for the CDR3: TGCGCCAGCAGGCGGACAGAGTACAATGAGCAGTTCTTC.

This clone was seen a few times. V gene TRBV28 combines with J gene TRBJ2-5, with D possibly matching TRBD1 (5 bases). The germline gives CDR1 MDHEN, CDR2 SYDVKM. Trimming pared 5 bases from V and 4 bases from J, leaving 26 bases between. The CDR3 contains 18 residues. CDR3 amino acids: CASSTMGPLGRALETQYF. CDR3 nucleotides: TGTGCCAGCAGTACTATGGGCCCGTTGGGCAGGGCGCTAGAGACCCAGTACTTC.